Listed here are 8 T cell receptor beta chains from one sample, sequenced in a study of T cells in Graves' hyperthyroidism and ophthalmopathy. There were TCR beta CDR3 regions amplified from RNA transcripts. HTBI primers were the set used in a first-round RT-PCR of the TCR CDR3. TCRdb called the multiplex PCR reads again in MiXCR, with one record for every CDR3 protein. The repertoire consists of about 840,000 distinct CDR3 sequences, with around 38% occurring once and the leading ten covering roughly 8.3%. The specimen was blood. The receptors stem from a man younger than 30 with Graves' hyperthyroidism.

This clonotype was seen repeatedly, ten times or more. V gene TRBV29-1 combines with J gene TRBJ2-7; TRBD2 is a possible D gene (6 bases). This CDR3 region has 13 residues. Trimming cost V 6 bases and J 6 bases, with 18 bases left between them. Germline CDR1 reads SQVTM; CDR2 reads ANQGSEA. DNA of the CDR3: TGCAGCGTCGACGGGGGATCGTTCCGCGAGCAGTACTTC. Its protein is CSVDGGSFREQYF.

J is TRBJ1-2 and V is TRBV6-5; TRBD1 agrees at 8 bases. The CDR3 totals 14 residues. Germline values: CDR1 MNHEY, CDR2 SVGAGI. J lost 0 bases, V lost 6 bases, and 3 bases had no gene match. The CDR3, as DNA: TGTGCCAGCAGGGAGACAGGGGCTAACTATGGCTACACCTTC. It codes for CASRETGANYGYTF.

At least ten counts were recorded for this clonotype. The chain carries TRBV7-2 and TRBJ1-2, with 9 bases lining up with TRBD1. The CDR3 contains 14 residues. Germline CDR1 and CDR2: SGHTA and FQGNSA. The junction had 7 bases not matched to a gene; V was cut back by 4 bases and J by 7 bases. The CDR3 is CASSSGPDRGGYTF. In nucleotides, the CDR3 is TGTGCCAGCAGCTCCGGGCCGGACAGGGGTGGCTACACCTTC. Using reference TRBV7-2 and TRBJ1-2 for the parts outside the CDR3, the full variable domain is GAGVSQSPSNKVTEKGKDVELRCDPISGHTALYWYRQSLGQGLEFLIYFQGNSAPDKSGLPSDRFSAERTGGSVSTLTIQRTQQEDSAVYLCASSSGPDRGGYTFGSGTRLTVV.

This clonotype showed up just a few times. Just one base apart from a much larger clone, this may be a read error. The V call is TRBV6-5, the J call TRBJ1-5; 8 bases are shared with TRBD1. J was trimmed by 4 bases and V by 6 bases; bases with no gene match: 2. The CDR3 loop spans 13 amino acids. CDR1 is MNHEY and CDR2 is SVGAGI in the germline V gene. CDR3 in amino acids: CASSRDRNQPQHF. CDR3 in DNA: TGTGCCAGCAGCCGGGACAGGAATCAGCCCCAGCATTTT.

For this clonotype: This may come from a read error, since a much larger clone is one base off. The rearrangement uses TRBV24-1 and TRBJ2-5; D not certain. The CDR3 has 12 residues. CDR1 is KGHDR, CDR2 SFDVKD, per germline. Trimming took 6 bases from V and 4 from J, leaving 8 bases between them. This chain's CDR3 is CATSYGLETQYF. The CDR3 DNA reads as TGTGCCACCAGTTACGGGTTAGAGACCCAGTACTTC.

This clonotype was counted many times. The rearrangement joins TRBV25-1 to TRBJ1-4, with no clear D. Germline CDR1 MGHDK, CDR2 SYGVNS. V was shortened by 1 base and J by 8 bases, with 11 bases between the two germline ends. CDR3 length: 14 residues. CDR3 DNA: TGTGCCAGCAGTGAATCAACGGTTGGGGAAAAACTGTTTTTT. Its protein is CASSESTVGEKLFF.

This clonotype was counted between two and nine times. This sequence joins TRBV29-1 and TRBJ2-7; 7 bases match TRBD1. The CDR3 consists of 12 residues. With 6 bases clipped from V and 2 bases from J, the junction kept 4 bases outside the gene matches. In germline, CDR1 is SQVTM, CDR2 ANQGSEA. DNA for the CDR3: TGCAGCGTAAGACAGGGTACCTACGAGCAGTACTTC. It is translated as CSVRQGTYEQYF.

This clonotype was observed at least ten times. The chain recombines TRBV7-2 with TRBJ1-4; D gene ambiguous. Germline-derived CDR1 and CDR2 are SGHTA and FQGNSA. This CDR3 has 13 residues. Trimming stripped 6 bases from V and 6 bases from J, with 11 bases between. For the CDR3, the DNA is TGTGCCAGCAGAGGGCACGGATATGAAAAACTGTTTTTT. This encodes CASRGHGYEKLFF.